The clone carrying this TCR beta chain was seen a handful of times. Individuals drawn from under 30 US areas were roughly 18 to 100 years old. V dropped 10 bases and J dropped 5; count of bases not matched to a gene: 8. The CDR3 spans 13 residues. CDR1 is LGHDT, CDR2 YNNKEL, per germline (reference sequence). This sample is part of a study of blood T cell repertoires in COVID-19. At the level of the study: The samples span acute and convalescent COVID-19 from the United States, Italy and Spain. T cells, B-cell-depleted T cells, or PBMCs provided the cDNA or gDNA that served as material.

Per the study methods: For nucleated cells, counts were estimated from reference gene primer amplification. Here immunoSEQ multiplex PCR was the method, and the copy in TCRdb shows in-frame clones only, minus some. Clone size and V and J calls were adopted from that table, with D and trimming inferred from the DNA. The table includes approximately 230,000 clones, just over 85% detected once. The gene calls are TRBV3-1 (or the pseudogene TRBV3-2) and TRBJ2-5, with 9 bases fitting TRBD2. Sequencing used PBMCs or T cells enriched from blood (not recorded which). This sequence originates from a man aged 18 to 30 who had recovered from COVID-19. CDR3: CATGAGGYETQYF. DNA of the CDR3: TGTGCCACCGGAGCGGGGGGATACGAGACCCAGTACTTC.